The rows below give T cell receptor beta chains drawn from one sample of a study of T cell repertoires in cytomegalovirus infection. TCRdb fed the reads into MiXCR, producing one record per CDR3 protein. The repertoire has roughly 350,000 distinct CDR3 sequences, nearly 35% of them found once; the top ten carry about 13%. These receptors' antigens are unknown. The sequencing used cultured PBMCs, collected from culture after CMV antigen stimulation. The receptor source for this set is a human donor in good health (CMV status not recorded). Some clones in this sample may be carry-over from other donors' samples. The CDR3 runs from the conserved cysteine through the conserved F or W. Fields, in order: D gene, clone size, V gene, J gene, CDR3 protein, CDR3 DNA. A D gene is named only where the DNA matches it firmly. The size field is filled for only some rows; it gives once, few, many or a size class.

d_call: .; clone_size: many; v_call: TRBV7-2; j_call: TRBJ1-5; cdr3_aa: CASSSGVEPQHF; cdr3_nt: TGTGCCAGCAGCTCGGGGGTGGAGCCCCAGCATTTT
d_call: .; clone_size: few; v_call: TRBV12-3/TRBV12-4; j_call: TRBJ2-7; cdr3_aa: CASSPPTPSYEQYF; cdr3_nt: TGTGCCAGCAGTCCCCCCACGCCCTCCTACGAGCAGTACTTC
d_call: .; clone_size: .; v_call: TRBV7-2; j_call: TRBJ2-1; cdr3_aa: CASSRDNYNEQFF; cdr3_nt: TGTGCCAGCAGCAGGGACAACTACAATGAGCAGTTCTTC
d_call: .; clone_size: .; v_call: TRBV6-8; j_call: TRBJ1-5; cdr3_aa: CASSSGALNQPQHF; cdr3_nt: TGTGCCAGCAGCTCAGGGGCTTTGAATCAGCCCCAGCATTTT
d_call: .; clone_size: .; v_call: TRBV28; j_call: TRBJ1-2; cdr3_aa: CASSSRRGWGYTF; cdr3_nt: TGTGCCAGCAGTTCCCGTCGCGGGTGGGGCTACACCTTC
d_call: .; clone_size: many; v_call: TRBV11-3; j_call: TRBJ2-2; cdr3_aa: CASSLRATGELFF; cdr3_nt: TGTGCCAGCAGCTTAAGGGCCACCGGGGAGCTGTTTTTT
d_call: TRBD2; clone_size: .; v_call: TRBV12-3/TRBV12-4; j_call: TRBJ2-3; cdr3_aa: CASSLRLAGLSTDTQYF; cdr3_nt: TGTGCCAGCAGTTTAAGACTAGCGGGCCTTAGCACAGATACGCAGTATTTT
d_call: .; clone_size: few; v_call: TRBV7-2; j_call: TRBJ1-2; cdr3_aa: CASSYQGVGYTF; cdr3_nt: TGTGCCAGCAGCTATCAGGGAGTTGGCTACACCTTC
d_call: .; clone_size: many; v_call: TRBV7-8; j_call: TRBJ2-2; cdr3_aa: CASRGDGRDTGELFF; cdr3_nt: TGTGCCAGCAGGGGGGACGGGCGGGACACCGGGGAGCTGTTTTTT
d_call: TRBD2; clone_size: .; v_call: TRBV12-3/TRBV12-4; j_call: TRBJ2-1; cdr3_aa: CASTLGQSGIGEQFF; cdr3_nt: TGTGCCAGCACCTTAGGGCAGAGCGGGATCGGGGAGCAGTTCTTC
d_call: TRBD2; clone_size: .; v_call: TRBV6-5; j_call: TRBJ2-1; cdr3_aa: CASSMGLAGARGEQFF; cdr3_nt: TGTGCCAGCAGTATGGGACTAGCGGGAGCGCGGGGTGAGCAGTTCTTC
d_call: .; clone_size: few; v_call: TRBV7-8; j_call: TRBJ2-7; cdr3_aa: CASSRGEGLYGEQYF; cdr3_nt: TGTGCCAGCAGCCGCGGCGAAGGCCTCTATGGGGAGCAGTACTTC
d_call: .; clone_size: few; v_call: TRBV7-2; j_call: TRBJ1-1; cdr3_aa: CASMGVIWRTEAFF; cdr3_nt: TGTGCCAGCATGGGTGTAATCTGGCGGACTGAAGCTTTCTTT
d_call: .; clone_size: .; v_call: TRBV12-3/TRBV12-4; j_call: TRBJ1-3; cdr3_aa: CASSSRRNTIYF; cdr3_nt: TGTGCCAGCAGTTCCCGGAGAAACACCATATATTTT